This T cell receptor beta chain was identified during a study of blood T cells in healthy people across ages. Study-level background: The template switching approach captured approximately one barcoded beta molecule for every two T cells.

Alongside a J-beta primer mix, a sample-barcoded 5' primer served in a second PCR lasting about 7 to 12 cycles. One entry per CDR3 protein, called by TCRdb with MiXCR from the 5' RACE reads. The sample lists around 1,000,000 distinct CDR3 sequences; approximately 38% were seen once. Per germline, CDR1 DFQATT and CDR2 SNEGSKA (reference sequence). V lost 5 bases, J lost 5 bases, and 12 bases stayed unmatched. The CDR3 is 15 residues long. The J gene is TRBJ2-5, the V gene TRBV20-1; 9 nucleotides line up with TRBD1. Sequenced material: blood. This TCR derives from a man younger than 30 in good health. The CDR3 is CSAASGTGIRETQYF. In nucleotides, the CDR3 is TGCAGTGCTGCGTCCGGGACAGGGATTCGGGAGACCCAGTACTTC.